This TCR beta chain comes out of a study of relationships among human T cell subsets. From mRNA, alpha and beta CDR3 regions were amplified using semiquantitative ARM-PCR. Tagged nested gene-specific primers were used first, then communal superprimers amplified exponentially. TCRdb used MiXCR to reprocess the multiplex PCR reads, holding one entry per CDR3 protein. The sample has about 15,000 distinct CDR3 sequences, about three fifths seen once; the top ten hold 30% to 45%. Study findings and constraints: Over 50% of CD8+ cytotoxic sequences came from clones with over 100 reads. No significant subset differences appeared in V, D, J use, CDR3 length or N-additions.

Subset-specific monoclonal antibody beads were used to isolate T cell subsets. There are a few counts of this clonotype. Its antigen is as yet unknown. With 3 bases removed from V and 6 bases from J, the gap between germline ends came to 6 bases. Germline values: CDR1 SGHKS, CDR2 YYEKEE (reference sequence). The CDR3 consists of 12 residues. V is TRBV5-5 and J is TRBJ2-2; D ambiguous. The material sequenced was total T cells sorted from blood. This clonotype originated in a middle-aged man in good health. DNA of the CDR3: TGTGCCAGCAGCTCGTCGGCCGGGGAGCTGTTTTTT. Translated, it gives CASSSSAGELFF.